This T cell receptor beta chain was documented in a study of cytomegalovirus exposure and HLA in healthy donors listed by TCRdb under 2017. A note on the overall study: An earlier analysis of some 600 of the donors reported 276 Gb of sequence data and 95 million to 140 million unique TCR beta sequences obtained from some 200 million T cells. About 280 gigabases of sequencing data and around 90 million unique TCR sequences made up an early release that covered approximately 650 HLA-typed donors. Among the roughly 400 genotyped donors, 75% to 90% belonged to the genetic ancestry cluster associated with self-reported Caucasian donors. The study aimed to test whether signatures of past pathogen exposure could be identified by cataloging public T cell receptors. The study used immunosequencing to profile the T cell repertoires of several hundred subjects and linked those repertoires to cytomegalovirus serostatus. Along with the approximately 700-subject first cohort, a separate validation cohort of over a hundred different subjects was used. The study combined high-throughput TCR immunosequencing, statistical association of individual TCRs with disease status, and machine learning to predict cytomegalovirus infection status. A later analysis re-examined previously published TCR beta repertoires from roughly 650 donors and added high-resolution HLA genotyping to investigate patterns of TCR occurrence. In the later analysis, no new phenotypic data were used to find candidate immune exposures; instead, reliance was placed on TCR beta sequences and their occurrence across donors. To decide whether each TCR beta V gene segment behaved as functional or pseudogenic, an earlier analysis of fewer than 750 of the donors relied on high-throughput TCR beta sequencing. Donor age, sex, ethnicity and CMV serostatus were compiled together with the repertoire data. Genome-wide SNP genotypes for about 55% of the 666 donors were used in a later genetic analysis, which treated that subset as a discovery cohort. All discovery cohort repertoires had been generated using a single sequencing platform. Class I and class II HLA loci were covered by the typing at four-digit resolution. The number of typed donors differed by locus: about 620-630 for A, B, C, DRB1 and DQB1; some 500 for DQA1; around 580 for DPA1; and 400 to 480 for DPB1. Several DR-DQ haplotypes were treated as single units for association and clustering because of strong linkage in the cohort. On average, roughly 250,000 unique TCR beta nucleotide sequences were sequenced per donor among roughly 430 genotyped donors of the cohort, with 15% to 20% of those sequences being non-productive. What the research found in general, with its limitations: Because counts were too low, about 17 rarely observed V segments, including chromosome 9 orphons, were excluded from the earlier analysis of 587 of the donors. The study listed 164 TCR beta chains as associated with cytomegalovirus. Because some donors lacked HLA typing at each locus, the association tests relied only on the typed subset. A later analysis found that most CMV-associated TCR beta chains appeared HLA-restricted, with HLA associations seemingly driven largely by CMV exposure. A group of highly shared sequence variants was considered likely to be a technical artifact of the sequencing pipeline. A later analysis found that TCR association rates varied across HLA loci, with DRB1 alleles showing the most associated TCRs and HLA-C alleles the fewest. In a later genetic analysis, fewer N-insertions in productive TCRs were reported among donors in an Asian-associated ancestry cluster than the approximately 630-donor mean. The classifier was reported to diagnose cytomegalovirus status with high specificity and sensitivity in both the original and validation cohorts. Only TCR beta chains were sequenced in this cohort, and the absence of alpha or paired-chain data limited detectable features. While some public TCRs were present in many individuals, most TCR sequences turned up only very rarely across donors. Strong co-occurrence of HLA alleles, especially DR and DQ, made assigning TCR associations to individual alleles difficult. It was suggested by the authors that the approach could potentially be generalized to other disease states and immunological phenotypes. Correlated functional status among segregating V segments might be attributable to linkage disequilibrium, but an unknown experimental factor could not be ruled out. Broadly in line with IMGT annotations, most TCR beta V segments showed up in productive rearrangements about 87% or about 30% of the time in an earlier analysis of a few hundred of the donors. Sequencing depth was assumed to be roughly uniform across donors in the presence/absence analyses, though that assumption may not hold. Three of the identified cytomegalovirus-associated TCR beta chains were confirmed in vitro to be specific for cytomegalovirus antigens. For the cohort, immune exposure information was limited to CMV serostatus. In a later analysis, about 17,000 TCR beta sequences were associated with specific HLA alleles at a false discovery rate of 0.05. A later analysis found that HLA-associated TCR beta chains were more clonally expanded and had lower generation probabilities than equally common non-associated chains. In a later analysis, several top co-occurrence clusters were reported to appear linked to parvovirus B19, influenza, CMV and Epstein-Barr virus. V-gene and J-gene trimming of TCR beta chains was associated with a missense DCLRE1C variant in a later genetic analysis, and the association was replicated in an independent cohort. A further reported finding was that TCR beta sequences accurately predicted the HLA-A and HLA-B alleles for most subjects in the first cohort.

The cohort was made up of 666 healthy bone marrow donors. At the time of sampling, all cohort members were nominally healthy, though unrecorded immune exposures were likely present. The donor tested CMV seropositive and was one of the 289 seropositive cohort members. A peripheral blood sample was collected from each donor, and TCR beta sequencing was performed on peripheral blood mononuclear cells. Genomic DNA was extracted from the blood cell samples with the Qiagen DNeasy Blood Extraction Kit. The library relied on the immunoSEQ multiplex PCR assay. The multiplex PCR relied on a mix of 60 forward primers for TCR Vbeta segments and 13 reverse primers for TCR Jbeta segments. A multiplex PCR assay on genomic DNA amplified the CDR3 region of rearranged TCR beta genes. On the Illumina HiSeq System, the amplified TCR beta libraries were sequenced as 87-base-pair reads. Regarding the original processing steps: A later analysis counted about 80 million unique TCR beta chains across the 700 or so repertoires, and some 11 million of these chains were shared by at least two donors. To remove PCR and sequencing errors, raw reads were error-corrected and collapsed into unique sequences using a nearest-neighbor algorithm that merged closely related sequences. To assign V, D and J gene segments, CDR3 sequences were aligned to IMGT reference sequences. For a sequence to be retained, a match of at least six nucleotides to both a V gene segment and a J gene segment was required. Rearrangements were classified as productive when the CDR3 lacked stop codons and remained in frame with V and J, and all other rearrangements were classified as non-productive. Following IMGT convention, CDR3 was defined as the stretch from the second conserved V-encoded cysteine to the conserved J-encoded phenylalanine. Sequences without an unambiguous match to a single V gene segment were excluded from the earlier analysis of about 600 of the donors. In an earlier analysis of roughly 600 of the donors, a V segment was called functional when productive rearrangements were above 56.7%, and segregating when the standard deviation between donors exceeded 5%. A statistical classification framework was built for diagnosing cytomegalovirus status from the catalog of TCR beta chain sequences. In a later analysis, TCR nucleotide sequences were compared against IMGT/GENE-DB human TR gene sequences so that V and J genes could be assigned. The TCRdist pipeline was used in a later analysis to assign CDR3 sequences and most-parsimonious VDJ recombination scenarios. In a later analysis, each TCR beta chain was defined by its CDR3 amino acid sequence together with its V-gene family, and reads lacking a unique V-gene family were excluded. To address suspected cross-contamination and a sequencing artifact, a later analysis removed around 590 highly shared, low-generation-probability nucleotide sequences. A later analysis calculated a clonal expansion index for each public chain from normalized within-repertoire ranks of inferred template counts. A later analysis computed generation probabilities with a VDJ recombination model fitted to out-of-frame rearrangements, and checked the results against IGoR. A later analysis scored TCR-TCR, TCR-HLA and TCR-CMV co-occurrence with hypergeometric tests, applying a repertoire-size bias correction to TCR pairs. To estimate false discovery rates, a later analysis permuted the HLA or CMV assignments 20 times. In a later analysis, co-occurring TCRs were grouped using DBSCAN, and TCRdist sequence similarity was added for clustering within HLA-allele-positive subsets. Co-occurrence clustering excluded repertoires with fewer than 30,000 or more than 120,000 public chains, plus five with anomalous nucleotide sharing. What TCRdb holds here is the immuneACCESS table cut down to in-frame rearrangements. Part of the clones is not present; checked against another copy, under half of the missing clones reflect an unresolved V gene, and the others are unexplained. V and J calls and clone size are as listed in that table; D and trimming were resolved from the DNA. This sample is represented by some 120,000 clones; 75% to 85% of them were singletons. The top ten clones comprise 3% of the sample.

As regards this clone: Its antigen has not been determined. Base-call qualities are not available, and no considerably larger clone is one nucleotide away.

The sequenced sample consisted of PBMCs. This receptor was identified in a woman between 18 and 29 years old in good health and CMV-seropositive.

In nucleotides, the sequence is TGTGCCAGCAGCTTGCAGCCGGGACAGGTCTACGAGCAGTACTTC. It translates to CASSLQPGQVYEQYF. The chain links TRBV13 with TRBJ2-7; 8 middle bases align to TRBD1. V trim: 3 bases; J trim: 3 bases; unmatched bases: 7. CDR1 is given as PRHDT and CDR2 as FYEKMQ, both from the germline V gene (reference sequence). The CDR3 runs 15 amino acids, cysteine and phenylalanine included. The read is trimmed to its CDR3 DNA, 45 bases read in frame from base 1.